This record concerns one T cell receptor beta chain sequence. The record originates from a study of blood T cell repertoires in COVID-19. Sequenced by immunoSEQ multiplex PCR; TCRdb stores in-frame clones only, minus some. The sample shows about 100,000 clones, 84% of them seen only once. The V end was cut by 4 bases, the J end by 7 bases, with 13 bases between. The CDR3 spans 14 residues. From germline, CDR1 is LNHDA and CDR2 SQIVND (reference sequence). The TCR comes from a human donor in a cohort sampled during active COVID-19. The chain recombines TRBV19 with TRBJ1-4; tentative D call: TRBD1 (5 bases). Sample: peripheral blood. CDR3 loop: CASSTLGDSEKLFF. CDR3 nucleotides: TGTGCCAGTAGTACCCTGGGTGACAGTGAAAAACTGTTTTTT.